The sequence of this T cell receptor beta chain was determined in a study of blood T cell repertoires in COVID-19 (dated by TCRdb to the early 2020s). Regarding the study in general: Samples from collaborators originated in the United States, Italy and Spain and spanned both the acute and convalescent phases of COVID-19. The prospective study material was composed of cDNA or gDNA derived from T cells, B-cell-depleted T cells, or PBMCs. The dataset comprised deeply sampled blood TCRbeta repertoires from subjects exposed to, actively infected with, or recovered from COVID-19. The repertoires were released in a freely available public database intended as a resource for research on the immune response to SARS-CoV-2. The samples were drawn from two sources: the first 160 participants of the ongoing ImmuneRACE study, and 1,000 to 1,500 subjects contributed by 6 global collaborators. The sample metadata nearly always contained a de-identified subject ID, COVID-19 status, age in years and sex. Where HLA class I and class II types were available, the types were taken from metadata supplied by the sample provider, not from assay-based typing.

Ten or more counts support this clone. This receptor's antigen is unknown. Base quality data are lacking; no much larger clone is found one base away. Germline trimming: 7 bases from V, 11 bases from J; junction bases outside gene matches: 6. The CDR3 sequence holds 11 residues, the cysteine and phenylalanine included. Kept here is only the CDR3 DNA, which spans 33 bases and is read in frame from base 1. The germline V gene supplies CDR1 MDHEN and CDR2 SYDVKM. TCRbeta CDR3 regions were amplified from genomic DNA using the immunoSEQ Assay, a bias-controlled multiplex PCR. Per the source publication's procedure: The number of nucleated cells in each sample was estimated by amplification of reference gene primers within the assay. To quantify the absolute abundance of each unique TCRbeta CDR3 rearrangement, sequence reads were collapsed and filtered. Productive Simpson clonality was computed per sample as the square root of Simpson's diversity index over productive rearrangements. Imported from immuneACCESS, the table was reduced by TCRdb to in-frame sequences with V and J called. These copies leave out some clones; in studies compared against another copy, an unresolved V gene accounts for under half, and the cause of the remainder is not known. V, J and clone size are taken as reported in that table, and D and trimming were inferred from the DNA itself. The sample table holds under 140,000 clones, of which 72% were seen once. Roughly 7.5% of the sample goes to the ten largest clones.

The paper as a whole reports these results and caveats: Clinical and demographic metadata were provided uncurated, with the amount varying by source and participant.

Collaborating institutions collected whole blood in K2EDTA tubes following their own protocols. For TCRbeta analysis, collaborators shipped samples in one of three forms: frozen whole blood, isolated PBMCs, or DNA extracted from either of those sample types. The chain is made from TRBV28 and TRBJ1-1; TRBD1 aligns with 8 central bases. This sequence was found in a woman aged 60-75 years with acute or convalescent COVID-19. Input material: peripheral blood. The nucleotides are TGTGCCAGCACCGGACAGGGACGCGCTTTCTTT. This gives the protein CASTGQGRAFF.